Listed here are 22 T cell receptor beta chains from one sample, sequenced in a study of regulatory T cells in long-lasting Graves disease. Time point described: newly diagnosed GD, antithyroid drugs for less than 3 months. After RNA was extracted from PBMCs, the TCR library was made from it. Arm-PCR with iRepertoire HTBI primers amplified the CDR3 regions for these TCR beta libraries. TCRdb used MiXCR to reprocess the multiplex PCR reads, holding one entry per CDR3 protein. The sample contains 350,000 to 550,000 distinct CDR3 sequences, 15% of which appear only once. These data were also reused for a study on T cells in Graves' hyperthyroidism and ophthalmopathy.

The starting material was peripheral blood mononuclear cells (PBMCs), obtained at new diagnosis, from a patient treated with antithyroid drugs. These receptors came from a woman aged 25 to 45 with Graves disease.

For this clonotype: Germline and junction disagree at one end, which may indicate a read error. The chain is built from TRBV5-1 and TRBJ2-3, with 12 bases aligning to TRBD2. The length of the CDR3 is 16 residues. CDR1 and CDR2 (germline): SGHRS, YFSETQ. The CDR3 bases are TGCGCCAGCTGCTTAGGACTAGCGGGAAACACAGATACGCAGTATTTT. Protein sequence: CASCLGLAGNTDTQYF.

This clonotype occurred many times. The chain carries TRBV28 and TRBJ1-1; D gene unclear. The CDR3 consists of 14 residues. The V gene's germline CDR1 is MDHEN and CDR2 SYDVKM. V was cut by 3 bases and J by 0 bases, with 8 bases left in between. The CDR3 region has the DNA TGTGCCAGCAGTTTTAGCAGCCTGAACACTGAAGCTTTCTTT. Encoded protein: CASSFSSLNTEAFF.

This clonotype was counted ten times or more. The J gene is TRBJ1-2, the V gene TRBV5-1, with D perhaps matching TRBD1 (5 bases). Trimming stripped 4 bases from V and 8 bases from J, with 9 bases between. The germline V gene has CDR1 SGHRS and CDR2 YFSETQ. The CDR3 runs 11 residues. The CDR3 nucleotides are TGCGCCAGCAGCGAGGGGAAGGGCTACACCTTC. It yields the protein CASSEGKGYTF.

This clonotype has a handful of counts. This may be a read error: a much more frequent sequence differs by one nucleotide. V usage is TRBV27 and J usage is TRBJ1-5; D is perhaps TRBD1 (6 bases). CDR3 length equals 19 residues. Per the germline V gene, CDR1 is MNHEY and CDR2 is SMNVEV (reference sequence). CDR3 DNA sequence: TGTGTCAGCCAAAAGAGGTGGTTCGAGACAGGCGATAGCAATCAGCCCCAGCATTTT. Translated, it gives CVSQKRWFETGDSNQPQHF.

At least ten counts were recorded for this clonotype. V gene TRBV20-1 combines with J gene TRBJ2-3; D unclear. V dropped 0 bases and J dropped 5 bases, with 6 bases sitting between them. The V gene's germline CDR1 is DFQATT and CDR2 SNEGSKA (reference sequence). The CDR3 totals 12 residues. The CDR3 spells CSARDRKDTQYF. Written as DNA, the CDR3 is TGCAGTGCTAGAGATAGGAAAGATACGCAGTATTTT.

The CDR3 reads CASSPRTVFAREKLFF. The CDR3 bases are TGTGCCAGCAGCCCGCGGACAGTTTTTGCTAGGGAAAAACTGTTTTTT. The V and J genes are TRBV7-9 and TRBJ1-4; perhaps TRBD1 as D (6 bases). Germline CDR1 is SEHNR and CDR2 is FQNEAQ (reference sequence). The CDR3 is 16 amino acids. The V and J ends lost 5 bases and 8 bases respectively, with 21 bases between them.

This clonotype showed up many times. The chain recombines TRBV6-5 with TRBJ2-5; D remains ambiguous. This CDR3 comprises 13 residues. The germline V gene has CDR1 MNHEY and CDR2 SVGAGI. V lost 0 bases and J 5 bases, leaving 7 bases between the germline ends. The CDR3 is CASSYSGRETQYF. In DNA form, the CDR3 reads TGTGCCAGCAGTTACTCAGGTCGGGAGACCCAGTACTTC.

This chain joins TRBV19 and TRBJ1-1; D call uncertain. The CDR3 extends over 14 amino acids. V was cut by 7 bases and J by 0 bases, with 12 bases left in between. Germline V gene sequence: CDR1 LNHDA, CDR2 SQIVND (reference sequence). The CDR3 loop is CASKAQTMNTEAFF. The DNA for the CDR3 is TGTGCCAGTAAGGCTCAGACCATGAACACTGAAGCTTTCTTT.

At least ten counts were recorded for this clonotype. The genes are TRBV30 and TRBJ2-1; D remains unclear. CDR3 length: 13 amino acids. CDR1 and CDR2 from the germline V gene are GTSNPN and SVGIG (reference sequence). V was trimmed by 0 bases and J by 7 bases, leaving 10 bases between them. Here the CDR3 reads CAWSVWSLNEQFF. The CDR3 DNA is TGTGCCTGGAGTGTATGGTCCCTAAATGAGCAGTTCTTC. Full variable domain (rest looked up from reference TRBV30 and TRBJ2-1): SQTIHQWPATLVQPVGSPLSLECTVEGTSNPNLYWYRQAAGRGLQLLFYSVGIGQISSEVPQNLSASRPQDRQFILSSKKLLLSDSGFYLCAWSVWSLNEQFFGPGTRLTVL.

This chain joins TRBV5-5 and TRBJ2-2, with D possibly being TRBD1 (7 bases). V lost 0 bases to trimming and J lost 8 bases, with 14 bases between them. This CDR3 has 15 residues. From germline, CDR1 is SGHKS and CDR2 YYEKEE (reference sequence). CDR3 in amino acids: CASSLAAGGYGELFF. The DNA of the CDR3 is TGTGCCAGCAGCTTGGCAGCAGGGGGGTATGGGGAGCTGTTTTTT.

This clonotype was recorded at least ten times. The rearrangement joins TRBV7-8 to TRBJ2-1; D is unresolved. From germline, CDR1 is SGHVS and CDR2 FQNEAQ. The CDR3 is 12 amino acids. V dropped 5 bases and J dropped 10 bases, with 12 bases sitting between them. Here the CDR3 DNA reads TGTGCCAGCAGCCGACCGAACCTAGAGCAGTTCTTC. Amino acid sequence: CASSRPNLEQFF.

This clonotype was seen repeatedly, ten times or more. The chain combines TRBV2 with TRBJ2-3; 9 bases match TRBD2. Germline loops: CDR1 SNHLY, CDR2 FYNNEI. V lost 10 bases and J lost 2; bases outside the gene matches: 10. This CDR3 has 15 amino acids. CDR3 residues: CATTPLAGLTDTQYF. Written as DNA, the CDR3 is TGTGCCACCACTCCCCTAGCGGGACTCACAGATACGCAGTATTTT.

CDR3 in amino acids: CASSQTSDRGHEQFF. The CDR3 DNA sequence: TGCGCCAGCAGCCAAACTTCGGACAGGGGGCATGAGCAGTTCTTC. The chain couples TRBV4-1 to TRBJ2-1; 11 bases are a match to TRBD1. This CDR3 spans 15 amino acids. Germline CDR1 reads MGHRA; CDR2 reads YSYEKL. Trimming removed 2 bases from V and 8 bases from J; junction bases left unmatched: 5.

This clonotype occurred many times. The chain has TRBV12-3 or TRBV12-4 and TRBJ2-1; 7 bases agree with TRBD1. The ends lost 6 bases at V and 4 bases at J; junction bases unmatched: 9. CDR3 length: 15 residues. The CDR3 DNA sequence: TGTGCCAGCAGCCTCGCCGGGACAGAGTACAATGAGCAGTTCTTC. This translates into CASSLAGTEYNEQFF.

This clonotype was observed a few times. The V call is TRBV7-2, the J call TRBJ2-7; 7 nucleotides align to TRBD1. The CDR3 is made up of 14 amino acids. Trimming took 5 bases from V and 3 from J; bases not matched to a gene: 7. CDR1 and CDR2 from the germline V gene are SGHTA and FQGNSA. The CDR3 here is CASSRDSSFYEQYF. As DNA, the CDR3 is TGTGCCAGCAGCAGGGACAGCAGCTTCTACGAGCAGTACTTC. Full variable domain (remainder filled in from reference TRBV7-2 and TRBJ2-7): GAGVSQSPSNKVTEKGKDVELRCDPISGHTALYWYRQSLGQGLEFLIYFQGNSAPDKSGLPSDRFSAERTGGSVSTLTIQRTQQEDSAVYLCASSRDSSFYEQYFGPGTRLTVT.

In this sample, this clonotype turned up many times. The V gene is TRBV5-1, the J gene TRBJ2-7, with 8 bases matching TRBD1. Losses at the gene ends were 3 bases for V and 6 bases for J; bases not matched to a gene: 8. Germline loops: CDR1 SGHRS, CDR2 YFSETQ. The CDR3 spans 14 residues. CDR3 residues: CASSWTGLLSEQYF. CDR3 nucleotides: TGCGCCAGCAGCTGGACAGGGCTACTAAGCGAGCAGTACTTC. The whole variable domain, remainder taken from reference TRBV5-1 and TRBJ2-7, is KAGVTQTPRYLIKTRGQQVTLSCSPISGHRSVSWYQQTPGQGLQFLFEYFSETQRNKGNFPGRFSGRQFSNSRSEMNVSTLELGDSALYLCASSWTGLLSEQYFGPGTRLTVT.

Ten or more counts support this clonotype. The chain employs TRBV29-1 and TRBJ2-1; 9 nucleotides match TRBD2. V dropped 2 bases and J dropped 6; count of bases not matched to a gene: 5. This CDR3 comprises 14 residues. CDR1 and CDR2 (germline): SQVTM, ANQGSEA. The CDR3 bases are TGCAGCGTTGAAAGGCGACTAGCGGCCAATGAGCAGTTCTTC. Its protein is CSVERRLAANEQFF.

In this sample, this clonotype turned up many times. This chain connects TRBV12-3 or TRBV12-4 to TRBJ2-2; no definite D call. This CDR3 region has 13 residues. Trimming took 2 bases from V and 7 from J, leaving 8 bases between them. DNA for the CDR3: TGTGCCAGCAGTTTACTCCTATTCGGGGAGCTGTTTTTT. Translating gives CASSLLLFGELFF.

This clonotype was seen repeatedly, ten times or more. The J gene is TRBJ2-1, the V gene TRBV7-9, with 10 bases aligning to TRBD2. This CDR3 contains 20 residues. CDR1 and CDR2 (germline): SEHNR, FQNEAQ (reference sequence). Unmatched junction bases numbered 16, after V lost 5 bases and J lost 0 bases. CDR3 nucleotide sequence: TGTGCCAGCAGCCCGGCGGTAGCGGGAGGCGCCCCGGGCTCCTACAATGAGCAGTTCTTC. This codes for CASSPAVAGGAPGSYNEQFF.

The chain's CDR3 is CASSLTVTFF. The DNA for the CDR3 is TGTGCCAGCTCCCTAACCGTGACTTTCTTT. The genes are TRBV3-1 and TRBJ1-1; D not resolved. The germline gives CDR1 LGHDT, CDR2 YNNKEL (reference sequence). Trimming left V 8 bases short and J 12 bases short, with 13 bases between. This CDR3 is 10 amino acids long.

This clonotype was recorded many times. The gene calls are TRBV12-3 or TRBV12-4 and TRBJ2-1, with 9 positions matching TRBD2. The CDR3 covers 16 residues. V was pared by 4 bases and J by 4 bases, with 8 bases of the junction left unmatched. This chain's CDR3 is CASSSSTSGLYNEQFF. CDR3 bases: TGTGCCAGCAGTTCCTCTACTAGCGGGCTTTACAATGAGCAGTTCTTC.

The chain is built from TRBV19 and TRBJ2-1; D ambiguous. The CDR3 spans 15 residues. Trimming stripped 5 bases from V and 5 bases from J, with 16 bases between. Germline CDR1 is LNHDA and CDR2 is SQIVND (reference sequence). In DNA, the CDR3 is TGTGCCAGTAGTTTTTCAGATTCCCCCGACAATGAGCAGTTCTTC. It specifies CASSFSDSPDNEQFF.